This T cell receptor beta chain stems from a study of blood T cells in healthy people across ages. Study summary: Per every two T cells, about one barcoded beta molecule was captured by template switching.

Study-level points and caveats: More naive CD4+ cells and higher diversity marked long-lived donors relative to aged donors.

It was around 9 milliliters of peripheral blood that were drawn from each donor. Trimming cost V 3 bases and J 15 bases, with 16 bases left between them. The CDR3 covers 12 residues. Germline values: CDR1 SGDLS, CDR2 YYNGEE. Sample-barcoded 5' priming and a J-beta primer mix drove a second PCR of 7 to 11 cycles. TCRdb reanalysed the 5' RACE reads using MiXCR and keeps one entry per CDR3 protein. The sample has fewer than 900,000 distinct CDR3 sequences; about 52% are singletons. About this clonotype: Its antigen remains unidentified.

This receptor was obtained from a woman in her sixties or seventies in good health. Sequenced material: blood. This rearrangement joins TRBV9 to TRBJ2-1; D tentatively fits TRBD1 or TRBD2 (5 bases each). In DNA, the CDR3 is TGTGCCAGCAGCGCCGCCGGGGCGCCGCCGTTCTTC. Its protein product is CASSAAGAPPFF. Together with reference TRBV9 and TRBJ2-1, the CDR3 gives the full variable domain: DSGVTQTPKHLITATGQRVTLRCSPRSGDLSVYWYQQSLDQGLQFLIQYYNGEERAKGNILERFSAQQFPDLHSELNLSSLELGDSALYFCASSAAGAPPFFGPGTRLTVL.